This T cell receptor beta chain was identified in a study of OX40 agonist ivuxolimab in advanced cancers. Trimming stripped 5 bases from V and 9 bases from J, with 14 bases between. Looked up from germline, CDR1 is PRHDT and CDR2 is FYEKMQ (reference sequence). The CDR3 consists of 12 residues. TCRdb's table, derived via immunoSEQ multiplex PCR, lists solely in-frame clones and lacks some. The sample has about 51,000 clones, roughly 80% seen once. The clonotype comes from an adult with an advanced solid tumor such as melanoma, head and neck, liver or kidney cancer. V is TRBV13 and J is TRBJ2-7, with D possibly matching TRBD1 (5 bases). Here the sequenced sample was CD4+ or CD8+ T cells sorted from blood, taken in a trial of the OX40 agonist ivuxolimab. As DNA, the CDR3 is TGTGCCAGCAGCCCGGTAACAGGCTCGCAGTACTTC. This gives the protein CASSPVTGSQYF. The full variable domain, rest sourced from reference TRBV13 and TRBJ2-7, is AAGVIQSPRHLIKEKRETATLKCYPIPRHDTVYWYQQGPGQDPQFLISFYEKMQSDKGSIPDRFSAQQFSDYHSELNMSSLELGDSALYFCASSPVTGSQYFGPGTRLTVT.